The present TCR beta chain was sequenced within a study of a mutant IDH1 vaccine in newly diagnosed glioma. Looking at the study overall: Patients got their first vaccination 4-6 weeks after radiotherapy alone, or with temozolomide cycles.

Stated time point: week 23, last vaccination. Vaccination used 300 ug of mutant IDH1 20-mer peptide per dose, with topical imiquimod. Trimming cost V 3 bases and J 3 bases, with 18 bases left between them. The CDR3 contains 16 residues. The germline CDR1 and CDR2 sequences are SQVTM and ANQGSEA. As regards this clone: What it recognizes is unknown.

Sequencing used immunoSEQ multiplex PCR; TCRdb keeps in-frame clones, though not all of them. This repertoire shows tens of thousands of clones, around 80% found once; its top ten account for approximately 8.1%. The TCR originated in a woman between 40 and 55 years old with glioma. Some clones in this sample may be carry-over from other donors' samples. The J gene is TRBJ2-1, the V gene TRBV29-1, with D maybe TRBD2 (5 bases). Sequencing used PBMCs, obtained from a glioma patient whose treatment included an IDH1 peptide vaccine. In DNA, the CDR3 is TGCAGCGTTGAGCTTGGCGCCCGGACTTACTACAATGAGCAGTTCTTC. It translates to CSVELGARTYYNEQFF.